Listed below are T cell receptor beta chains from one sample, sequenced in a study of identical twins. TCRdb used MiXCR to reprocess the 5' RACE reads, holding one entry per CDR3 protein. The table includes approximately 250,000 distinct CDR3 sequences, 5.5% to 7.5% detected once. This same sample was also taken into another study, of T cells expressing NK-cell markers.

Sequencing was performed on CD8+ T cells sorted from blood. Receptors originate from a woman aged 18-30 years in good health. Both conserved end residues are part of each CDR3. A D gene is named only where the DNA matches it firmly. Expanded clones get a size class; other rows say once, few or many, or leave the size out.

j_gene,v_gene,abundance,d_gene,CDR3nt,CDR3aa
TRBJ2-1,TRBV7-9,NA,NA,TGTGCCAGCAGCTCCAGACTAGATTACAATGAGCAGTTCTTC,CASSSRLDYNEQFF
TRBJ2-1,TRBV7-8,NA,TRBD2,TGTGCCAGCAGCCCTGGACTAGCGGGGTTCAATGAGCAGTTCTTC,CASSPGLAGFNEQFF
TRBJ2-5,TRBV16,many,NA,TGTGCCAGCAGCCAATTATCCGAGGAGACCCAGTACTTC,CASSQLSEETQYF
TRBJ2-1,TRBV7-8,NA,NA,TGTGCCAGCAGCTTAGGCATGGATGAGCAGTTCTTC,CASSLGMDEQFF
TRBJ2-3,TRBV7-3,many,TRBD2,TGTGCCAGCAGCGTGGGACTAGACACAGATACGCAGTATTTT,CASSVGLDTDTQYF
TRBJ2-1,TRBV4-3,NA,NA,TGCGCCAGCAGCCCTACTCAAGGGGACGCCGGAAACAATGAGCAGTTCTTC,CASSPTQGDAGNNEQFF
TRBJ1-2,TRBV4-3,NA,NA,TGCGCCAGCAGCCAAGATCCGACGATACTTCATGGCTACACCTTC,CASSQDPTILHGYTF
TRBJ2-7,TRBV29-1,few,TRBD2,TGCAGCGTTAGCGGGGACCCGAGCTCCTACGAGCAGTACTTC,CSVSGDPSSYEQYF
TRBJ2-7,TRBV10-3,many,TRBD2,TGTGCCATCTGCCAGGGACTAGCGGCCTACGAGCAGTACTTC,CAICQGLAAYEQYF
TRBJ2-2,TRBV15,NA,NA,TGTGCCACCAGCAGAGATTCGGTGACAATAACCGGGGAGCTGTTTTTT,CATSRDSVTITGELFF
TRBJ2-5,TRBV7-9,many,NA,TGTGCCAGCAGCTCACAGAACCGCCAAGAGACCCAGTACTTC,CASSSQNRQETQYF
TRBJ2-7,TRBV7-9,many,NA,TGTGCCAGCACCCTTTCGGGGCGTCCCTACGAGCAGTACTTC,CASTLSGRPYEQYF
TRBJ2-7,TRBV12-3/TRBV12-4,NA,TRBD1,TGTGCCAGCAGGGAGGGACAGGGATCCTACGAGCAGTACTTC,CASREGQGSYEQYF
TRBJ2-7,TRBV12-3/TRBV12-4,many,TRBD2,TGTGCCAGCAGTTACAGCGGGGGGACGTTCTCCTACGAGCAGTACTTC,CASSYSGGTFSYEQYF
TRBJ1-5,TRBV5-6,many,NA,TGTGCCAGCAGCTTGGGGAGGGACCCCCAGCATTTT,CASSLGRDPQHF
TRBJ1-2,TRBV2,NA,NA,TGTGCCAGCAGTGAAGGAGGAGCGCCCGATGGCTACACCTTC,CASSEGGAPDGYTF
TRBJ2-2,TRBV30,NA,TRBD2,TGTGCCTGGAGTCCAAAAGGACTAGCGCCTGAGACAGGGGAGCTGTTTTTT,CAWSPKGLAPETGELFF
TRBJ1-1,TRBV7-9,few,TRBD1,TGTGCCAGCAGCTTACCCGGGACAGGATTGAACACTGAAGCTTTCTTT,CASSLPGTGLNTEAFF
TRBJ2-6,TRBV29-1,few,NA,TGCAGCGTTGAAGGTCTCTCTGGGGCCAACGTCCTGACTTTC,CSVEGLSGANVLTF
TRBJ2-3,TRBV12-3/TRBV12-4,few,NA,TGTGCCAGCGCCTATAATACAGGGATAGGGACAGATACGCAGTATTTT,CASAYNTGIGTDTQYF
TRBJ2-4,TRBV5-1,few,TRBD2,TGCGCCAGCAGTAGACTAGCGGGGGGAGACGAAAACATTCAGTACTTC,CASSRLAGGDENIQYF
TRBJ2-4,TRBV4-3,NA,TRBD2,TGCGCCAGCAGCCAAGTTGGTTTGACTAGCGGGAGTTCCAAAAACATTCAGTACTTC,CASSQVGLTSGSSKNIQYF
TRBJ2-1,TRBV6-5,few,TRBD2,TGTGCCAGCAGTTATCCCCTAGCGGGGGGCTACAATGAGCAGTTCTTC,CASSYPLAGGYNEQFF
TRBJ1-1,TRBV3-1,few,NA,TGTGCCAGCAGCCCTGGGCACGGGGGTGAAGCTTTCTTT,CASSPGHGGEAFF
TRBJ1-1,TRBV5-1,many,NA,TGCGCCAGCAGCTTCCGGAAAAGAAACACTGAAGCTTTCTTT,CASSFRKRNTEAFF
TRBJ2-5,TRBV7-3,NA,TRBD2,TGTGCCAGCAGCACCGCAGGGACTAGCGGCGAGACCAAGTACTTC,CASSTAGTSGETKYF
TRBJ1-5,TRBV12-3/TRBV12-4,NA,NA,TGTGCCAGCAGTTTCAGCAGCAATCAGCCCCAGCAATTT,CASSFSSNQPQQF
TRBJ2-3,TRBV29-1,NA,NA,TGCAGCGATTCTGACAGGCTAGTCTCGGATACGCAGTATTTT,CSDSDRLVSDTQYF
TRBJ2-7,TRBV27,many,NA,TGTGCCAGCAGTTTATTGGGGGAGTCCGAGCAGTACTTC,CASSLLGESEQYF
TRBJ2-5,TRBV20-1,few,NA,TGCAGTGCTAGGGGGGAGATCCTAGAGACCCAGTACTTC,CSARGEILETQYF
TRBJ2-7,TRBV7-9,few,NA,TGTGCCAGCAGCTCCCCTACAGGGGACTCGCCCTACGAGCAGTACTTC,CASSSPTGDSPYEQYF
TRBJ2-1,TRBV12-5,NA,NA,TGTGCTAGTGGGGACAGCTCCTACAATGAGCAGTTCTTC,CASGDSSYNEQFF
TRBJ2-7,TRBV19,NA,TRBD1,TGTGCCAGTAGTGCCGGGACAGGGGTCTACGAGCAGTACTTC,CASSAGTGVYEQYF
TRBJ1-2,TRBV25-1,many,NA,TGTGCCAGCAGTGTAGGTACTGGCTACACCTTC,CASSVGTGYTF
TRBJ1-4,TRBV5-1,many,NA,TGCGCCAGCAGCTTGGCCTCGGGAGGGGGAACACAAAATGAAAAACTGTTTTTT,CASSLASGGGTQNEKLFF
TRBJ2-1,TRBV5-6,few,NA,TGTGCCAGCAGCTTGCGCAGCTCCTACAATGAGCAGTTCTTC,CASSLRSSYNEQFF
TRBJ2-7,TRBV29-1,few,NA,TGCAGCGCCCGAGGGGGGGCATCCTACGAGCAGTACTTC,CSARGGASYEQYF
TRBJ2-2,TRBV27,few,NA,TGTGCCAGCAAGGCGGAGTCAGGGGCCGGGGAGCTGTTTTTT,CASKAESGAGELFF
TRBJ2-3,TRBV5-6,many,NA,TGTGCCAGCAGCTTGGGACGGGGTACGCAGTATTTT,CASSLGRGTQYF
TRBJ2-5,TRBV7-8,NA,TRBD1,TGTGCCAGCAGCTTAGGCGGACTGGGACAGTTCCAAGAGACCCAGTACTTC,CASSLGGLGQFQETQYF
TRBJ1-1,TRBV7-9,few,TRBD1,TGTGCCAGCAGCCCCGGACAGGGGAACCGAGCTTTCTTT,CASSPGQGNRAFF
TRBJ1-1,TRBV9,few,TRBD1,TGTGCCAGCAGCGGACCGGGACAGGTGGGGACTGAAGCTTTCTTT,CASSGPGQVGTEAFF
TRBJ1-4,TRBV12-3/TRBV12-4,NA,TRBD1,TGTGCCAGCAGCTTGGGACAGATTAATGAAAAACTGTTTTTT,CASSLGQINEKLFF
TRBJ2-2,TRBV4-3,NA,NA,TGCGCCAGCAGCCAAGGAAGGACCGGGGAGCTGTTTTTT,CASSQGRTGELFF
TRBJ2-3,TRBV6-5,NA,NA,TGTGCCAGCAGTTACCCCAGGGGAGAAGGAGATACGCAGTATTTT,CASSYPRGEGDTQYF
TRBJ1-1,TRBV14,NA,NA,TGTGCCAGCAGCCAAGAGACACGGATTGAAGCTTTCTTT,CASSQETRIEAFF
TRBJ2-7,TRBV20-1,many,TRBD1,TGCAGTGCTAAATGGACAGGGGTATCCTACGAGCAGTACTTC,CSAKWTGVSYEQYF
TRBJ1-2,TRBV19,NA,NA,TGTGCCAGTAGTGGAGGGATCTATGGCTACACCTTC,CASSGGIYGYTF
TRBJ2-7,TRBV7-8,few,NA,TGTGCCAGCAGCTCGACGACTGGCCTCTACGAGCAGTACTTC,CASSSTTGLYEQYF
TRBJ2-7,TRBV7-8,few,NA,TGTGCCAGCAGCTGGACTGCCGACTACGAGCAGTACTTC,CASSWTADYEQYF
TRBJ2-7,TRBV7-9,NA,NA,TGTGCCAGCAGCCCAAGTGGGGGCACGGGAGACTACGAGCAGTACTTC,CASSPSGGTGDYEQYF
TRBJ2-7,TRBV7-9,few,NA,TGTGCCAGCAGCCTCAGCCGGGACGAGCAGTACTTC,CASSLSRDEQYF
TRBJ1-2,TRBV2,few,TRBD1,TGTGCCAGCAGTGCACGAACAGGGGGCGATGGCTACACCTTC,CASSARTGGDGYTF
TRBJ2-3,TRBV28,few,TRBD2,TGTGCCAGCAGTTTATCGGCGGCCTACCCGGGGGGGCCAATAGATACGCAGTATTTT,CASSLSAAYPGGPIDTQYF
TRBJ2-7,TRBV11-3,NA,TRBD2,TGTGCCAGCAGCTCCAGACTAGCCCCCTACGAGCAGTACTTC,CASSSRLAPYEQYF